Reported below is one T cell receptor beta chain. This entry belongs to a study of control samples from healthy donors and cancer patients. Trimming took 0 bases from V and 1 from J; bases not matched to a gene: 8. Germline CDR1 is SGHNT and CDR2 is YYREEE (reference sequence). This CDR3 has 17 residues. Only in-frame clones appear in the TCRdb table, and some are missing; sequencing was by immunoSEQ multiplex PCR. The sample comprises around 250,000 clones, roughly four fifths of which are singletons, and roughly 15% rests with the top ten. The sample was PBMCs. The receptor comes from a woman aged 55 to 70 with lung cancer. The chain uses TRBV5-4 and TRBJ2-7, with TRBD1 identical over 9 bases. The CDR3 protein is CASSLAGGTGNSYEQYF. The CDR3 coding sequence is TGTGCCAGCAGCTTGGCCGGAGGGACAGGGAATTCCTACGAGCAGTACTTC.